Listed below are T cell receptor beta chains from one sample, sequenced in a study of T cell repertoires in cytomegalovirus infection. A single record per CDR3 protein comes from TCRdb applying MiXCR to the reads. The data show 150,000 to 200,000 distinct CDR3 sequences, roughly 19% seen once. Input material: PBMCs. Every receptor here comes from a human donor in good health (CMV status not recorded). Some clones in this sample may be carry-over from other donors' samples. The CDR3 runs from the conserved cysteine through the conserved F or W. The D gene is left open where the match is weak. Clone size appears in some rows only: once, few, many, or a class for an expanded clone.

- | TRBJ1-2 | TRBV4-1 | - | CASSQVRDRRGYTF | TGCGCCAGCAGCCAAGTCCGGGATCGCCGAGGCTACACCTTC
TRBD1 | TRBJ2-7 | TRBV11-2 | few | CASSSKGQGVSGEQYF | TGTGCCAGCAGCTCGAAGGGTCAGGGGGTCTCGGGTGAGCAGTACTTC
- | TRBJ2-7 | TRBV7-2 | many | CASSPEGRGRYEQYF | TGTGCCAGCAGCCCCGAGGGGCGGGGCCGATACGAGCAGTACTTC
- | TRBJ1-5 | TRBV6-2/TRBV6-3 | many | CASSYSSGGRSQPQHF | TGTGCCAGCAGTTACTCAAGCGGGGGCAGAAGTCAGCCCCAGCATTTT
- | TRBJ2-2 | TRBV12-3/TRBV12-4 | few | CASSAHVDTGELFF | TGTGCCAGCAGCGCCCACGTTGACACCGGGGAGCTGTTTTTT
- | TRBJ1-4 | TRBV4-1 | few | CASSQDLSADFNEKLFF | TGCGCCAGCAGCCAAGATCTTTCGGCAGACTTTAATGAAAAACTGTTTTTT
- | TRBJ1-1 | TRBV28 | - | CASSSQRHLLKNTEAFF | TGTGCCAGCAGTTCCCAGAGGCATCTCCTGAAGAACACTGAAGCTTTCTTT
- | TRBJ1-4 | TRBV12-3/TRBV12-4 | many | CASSLGDRGTNEKLFF | TGTGCCAGCAGTTTGGGAGACCGAGGAACTAATGAAAAACTGTTTTTT
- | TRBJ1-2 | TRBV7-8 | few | CASSLESMDGYTF | TGTGCCAGCAGCTTAGAAAGCATGGATGGCTACACCTTC
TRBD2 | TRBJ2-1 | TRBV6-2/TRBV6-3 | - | CASSTIAGGLYNEQFF | TGTGCCAGCTCAACGATAGCGGGAGGATTGTACAATGAGCAGTTCTTC
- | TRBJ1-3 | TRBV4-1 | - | CASSQDLREDTIYF | TGTGCCAGCAGCCAAGATCTCAGGGAAGACACCATATATTTT
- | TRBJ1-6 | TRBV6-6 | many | CASSGRRSSYNSPLHF | TGTGCCAGCTCTGGCAGGCGAAGCTCCTATAATTCACCCCTCCACTTT
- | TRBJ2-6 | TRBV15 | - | CATSRGGPGANVLTF | TGTGCCACCAGCAGAGGGGGGCCTGGGGCCAACGTCCTGACTTTC
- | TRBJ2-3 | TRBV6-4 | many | CASSESAGGTDTQYF | TGTGCCAGCAGTGAGTCCGCAGGGGGCACAGATACGCAGTATTTT
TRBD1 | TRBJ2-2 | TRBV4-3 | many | CASSQYRAGQGAILNTGELFF | TGCGCCAGCAGCCAATATAGGGCAGGACAGGGGGCAATTTTGAACACCGGGGAGCTGTTTTTT
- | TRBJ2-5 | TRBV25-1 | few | CASSEGDSALQETQYF | TGTGCCAGCAGTGAGGGCGACAGCGCCCTCCAAGAGACCCAGTACTTC
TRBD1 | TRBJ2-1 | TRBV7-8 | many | CASSPPGQSYNEQFF | TGTGCCAGCAGCCCGCCGGGACAGAGCTACAATGAGCAGTTCTTC
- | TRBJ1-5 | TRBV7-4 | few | CASSLEAANQPQHF | TGTGCCAGCAGCTTAGAGGCAGCGAATCAGCCCCAGCATTTT
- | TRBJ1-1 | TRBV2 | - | CASTQVGKAEAFF | TGTGCCAGCACACAAGTGGGGAAGGCTGAAGCTTTCTTT
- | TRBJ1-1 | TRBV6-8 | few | CASSPRRVSPSNTEAFF | TGTGCCAGCAGCCCGCGACGGGTTTCCCCTTCGAACACTGAAGCTTTCTTT
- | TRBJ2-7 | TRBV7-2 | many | CASSLRDGAYEQYF | TGTGCCAGCAGCCTTCGGGACGGCGCCTACGAGCAGTACTTC
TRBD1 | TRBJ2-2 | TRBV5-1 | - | CASSPGQTGGELFF | TGCGCCAGCAGCCCGGGACAGACCGGTGGGGAGCTGTTTTTT
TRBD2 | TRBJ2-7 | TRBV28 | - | CASSLPGLATHEQYF | TGTGCCAGCAGCCTACCGGGACTAGCAACCCACGAGCAGTACTTC
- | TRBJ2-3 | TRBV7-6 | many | CASSRRPTNEDTQYF | TGTGCCAGCAGCAGACGCCCGACTAATGAGGATACGCAGTATTTT
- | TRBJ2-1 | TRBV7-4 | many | CASEGRGGSYNEQFF | TGTGCCTCCGAGGGAAGAGGGGGTTCCTACAATGAGCAGTTCTTC
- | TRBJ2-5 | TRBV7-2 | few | CASSLVAGAQETQYF | TGTGCCAGCAGCTTAGTTGCGGGGGCCCAAGAGACCCAGTACTTC
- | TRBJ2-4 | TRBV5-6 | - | CASSLSQLAKNIQYF | TGTGCCAGCAGCTTGTCGCAGCTAGCCAAAAACATTCAGTACTTC
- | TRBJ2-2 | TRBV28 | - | CASRGTGTGELFF | TGTGCCAGCAGGGGGACGGGCACCGGGGAGCTGTTTTTT
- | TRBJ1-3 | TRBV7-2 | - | CASSLSHAHSGNTIYF | TGTGCCAGCAGCTTATCCCATGCCCACTCTGGAAACACCATATATTTT
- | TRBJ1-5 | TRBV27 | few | CASSLGPGRPQHF | TGTGCCAGCAGTTTGGGACCTGGAAGGCCCCAGCATTTT
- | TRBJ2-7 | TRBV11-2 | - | CASSLRMYEQYF | TGTGCCAGCAGCTTAAGAATGTACGAGCAGTACTTC
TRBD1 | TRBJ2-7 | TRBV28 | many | CASSLTGAHPEQYF | TGTGCCAGCAGTTTAACAGGGGCGCACCCCGAGCAGTACTTC
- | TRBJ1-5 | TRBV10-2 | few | CASSAGRSSNQPQHF | TGCGCCAGCAGTGCGGGACGGTCTAGCAATCAGCCCCAGCATTTT